These 20 T cell receptor beta chains were all obtained from the same sample, sequenced in a study of blood T cells in healthy people across ages. The authors ran a second PCR of about 6 to 11 cycles using a sample-barcoded 5' primer and a J-beta primer mix. MiXCR, run by TCRdb on the 5' RACE reads, gives a single entry per CDR3 protein. Of a few hundred thousand distinct CDR3 sequences detected, around a quarter appear once; the ten largest clones hold 3% to 4%. These same records also appear under a second study, on T cells of mothers and their children.

Sequenced: blood. These TCRs come from a boy between 2 and 10 years old in good health.

This clonotype has a handful of counts. The V call is TRBV29-1, the J call TRBJ2-5; TRBD1 might be the D (6 bases). CDR1 SQVTM and CDR2 ANQGSEA come from the germline V gene. This CDR3 contains 12 residues. Trimming cost V 3 bases and J 5 bases, with 10 bases left between them. CDR3 sequence reads: CSVEGARETQYF. For the CDR3, the DNA is TGCAGCGTTGAGGGGGCGAGGGAGACCCAGTACTTC.

CDR3 amino acids: CASSQVRSWGLNEQFF. The CDR3 nucleotides are TGTGCCAGCAGCCAAGTTCGGTCTTGGGGCCTCAATGAGCAGTTCTTC. This chain links TRBV3-1 with TRBJ2-1; D perhaps matches TRBD1 (5 bases). Trimming took off 1 base at V and 6 bases at J, with 16 bases between the two ends. This CDR3 comprises 16 residues. Germline V gene lookup returns CDR1 LGHDT and CDR2 YNNKEL (reference sequence).

This clonotype turned up a few times. The CDR3 spells CASSLNKGKTQYF. The CDR3 coding sequence is TGTGCCAGCAGCTTAAATAAGGGAAAGACCCAGTACTTC. This chain connects TRBV7-6 to TRBJ2-5; D call uncertain. This CDR3 has 13 amino acids. Trimming stripped 2 bases from V and 6 bases from J, with 10 bases between. The germline CDR1 and CDR2 sequences are SGHVS and FNYEAQ.

This rearrangement joins TRBV10-3 to TRBJ2-5; 7 nucleotides match TRBD1. Trimming at V came to 4 bases and at J to 4 bases, leaving 9 bases not matched to a gene. The CDR3 is made up of 15 amino acids. CDR1 is ENHRY and CDR2 is SYGVKD in the germline V gene. DNA for the CDR3: TGTGCCATCAGTGGCCGACAGGGCCCCCGAGAGACCCAGTACTTC. Translation gives CAISGRQGPRETQYF.

V is TRBV7-2 and J is TRBJ2-1, with D maybe TRBD1 (6 bases). The DNA end is more similar to TRBJ2-5, so the J call may be wrong. Germline V gene sequence: CDR1 SGHTA, CDR2 FQGNSA. This CDR3 has 17 residues. As DNA, the CDR3 is TGTGCCAGCAGCTTACCAGGGGTTCGTTCCTACCAAGAGACCCAGTACTTC. It encodes CASSLPGVRSYQETQYF.

This chain connects TRBV6-1 to TRBJ2-5; the D is unclear. The germline V and J ends were trimmed by 3 bases and 1 base, with 9 bases remaining between them. Germline V gene sequence: CDR1 MNHNS, CDR2 SASEGT. This CDR3 is built from 14 residues. The CDR3 is CASSETHIQETQYF. CDR3 bases: TGTGCCAGCAGTGAGACCCATATCCAAGAGACCCAGTACTTC.

This clonotype was detected only a few times. This chain links TRBV6-2 or TRBV6-3 with TRBJ2-2, with D possibly matching TRBD2 (6 bases). The V gene lost 2 bases and the J gene lost 0 bases, with 13 bases spanning the gap. From germline, CDR1 is MNHEY and CDR2 SVGEGT. The CDR3 sequence is 17 residues long. In DNA, the CDR3 is TGTGCCAGCAGTTACCGTCCCGGACTAACGAACACCGGGGAGCTGTTTTTT. Its protein product is CASSYRPGLTNTGELFF.

The rearrangement joins TRBV7-9 to TRBJ1-4, with a tentative D call TRBD1 (5 bases). Trimming took off 5 bases at V and 4 bases at J, with 14 bases between the two ends. Germline V gene data show CDR1 as SEHNR and CDR2 as FQNEAQ (reference sequence). The CDR3 extends over 15 amino acids. The CDR3 loop reads CASSRGTTLNEKLFF. The DNA of the CDR3 is TGTGCCAGCAGCCGGGGGACCACCCTTAATGAAAAACTGTTTTTT. Full variable domain (missing parts from reference TRBV7-9 and TRBJ1-4): DTGVSQNPRHKITKRGQNVTFRCDPISEHNRLYWYRQTLGQGPEFLTYFQNEAQLEKSRLLSDRFSAERPKGSFSTLEIQRTEQGDSAMYLCASSRGTTLNEKLFFGSGTQLSVL.

This clonotype was detected a few times. The chain uses TRBV20-1 and TRBJ2-5, with 7 bases aligning to TRBD1. This CDR3 contains 15 residues. Per the germline V gene, CDR1 is DFQATT and CDR2 is SNEGSKA (reference sequence). Trimming cost V 2 bases and J 1 base; bases outside gene matches: 7. In DNA, the CDR3 is TGCAGTGCTAGATTGGACAGGAGCTTCCAAGAGACCCAGTACTTC. Amino acids: CSARLDRSFQETQYF.

This clonotype came up a few times. The V call is TRBV6-1, the J call TRBJ1-6; D unclear. The CDR3 length is 16 residues. The V end was cut by 7 bases, the J end by 7 bases, with 20 bases between. Germline-derived CDR1 and CDR2 are MNHNS and SASEGT. Here the CDR3 DNA reads TGTGCCAGCAAAAAGCTGGACGCTCTGCGAAATTCACCCCTCCACTTT. Translated: CASKKLDALRNSPLHF.

This clonotype came up a few times. This sequence joins TRBV6-2 or TRBV6-3 and TRBJ2-5; weak D call: TRBD2 (6 bases). V lost 5 bases to trimming and J lost 5 bases, with 15 bases between them. Germline values: CDR1 MNHEY, CDR2 SVGEGT. The CDR3 extends over 14 amino acids. CDR3 in amino acids: CASSRGYRGETQYF. In DNA form, the CDR3 reads TGTGCCAGCAGTAGAGGGTATCGGGGGGAGACCCAGTACTTC.

V usage is TRBV9 and J usage is TRBJ2-2; possibly TRBD1 for D (5 bases). This CDR3 region has 16 residues. Germline CDR1 SGDLS, CDR2 YYNGEE. Trimming stripped 1 base from V and 0 bases from J, with 10 bases between. CDR3 in amino acids: CASSVQGPSNTGELFF. The CDR3 nucleotides read TGTGCCAGCAGCGTACAGGGCCCCTCGAACACCGGGGAGCTGTTTTTT. Using reference TRBV9 and TRBJ2-2 for the parts outside the CDR3, the full variable domain is DSGVTQTPKHLITATGQRVTLRCSPRSGDLSVYWYQQSLDQGLQFLIQYYNGEERAKGNILERFSAQQFPDLHSELNLSSLELGDSALYFCASSVQGPSNTGELFFGEGSRLTVL.

J is TRBJ2-1 and V is TRBV6-5; D not resolved. CDR3 size: 16 residues. Per germline, CDR1 MNHEY and CDR2 SVGAGI. Trimming removed 0 bases from V and 2 bases from J, with 11 bases in between. The chain's CDR3 is CASSYSGRPTYNEQFF. The DNA for the CDR3 is TGTGCCAGCAGTTACTCCGGGCGACCTACCTACAATGAGCAGTTCTTC.

Only a few counts were recorded for this clonotype. This chain links TRBV12-3 or TRBV12-4 with TRBJ1-2; TRBD1 matches 8 bases. V shed 6 bases and J 5 bases; nucleotides not matched to a gene: 11. CDR3 length equals 15 residues. The CDR3 coding sequence is TGTGCCAGCAGCCTGGAGGCAGGGGGCGGTTATGGCTACACCTTC. Residues: CASSLEAGGGYGYTF.

This clonotype was seen a few times. The chain has TRBV10-3 and TRBJ1-1; TRBD1 aligns across 7 bases. J gave up 6 bases and V 10 bases, and 11 bases lay outside the gene matches. Germline assignment: CDR1 ENHRY and CDR2 SYGVKD. The CDR3 consists of 13 residues. CDR3 sequence: CATSTGLRAEAFF. The CDR3 DNA reads as TGTGCCACCTCGACAGGGCTAAGAGCTGAAGCTTTCTTT.

V and J are TRBV7-2 and TRBJ2-3, with a tentative D call TRBD1 (6 bases). Deletions cut 6 bases from V and 1 base from J, with 11 bases between. The CDR3 is 14 amino acids. In germline, CDR1 is SGHTA, CDR2 FQGNSA. The CDR3 nucleotides are TGTGCCAGCAGAGATTACAGGGGCACAGATACGCAGTATTTT. Its translation is CASRDYRGTDTQYF.

A note on this clonotype: The germline gene is not matched at one end of the junction; a read error may be the cause. V gene TRBV10-3 combines with J gene TRBJ1-2; TRBD1 matches at 7 bases. CDR3 length: 13 amino acids. Germline CDR1 and CDR2: ENHRY and SYGVKD. CDR3 coding DNA: TGTGCCATCATTGAGGGACAGAACTATGGCTACACCTTC. Its protein is CAIIEGQNYGYTF.

The chain has TRBV12-3 or TRBV12-4 and TRBJ1-2, with 8 bases identical to TRBD1. This CDR3 has 13 amino acids. Trimming at V came to 5 bases and at J to 10 bases, leaving 9 bases not matched to a gene. This CDR3 reads CASSPGQAGIYTF. For the CDR3, the DNA is TGTGCCAGCAGTCCGGGACAGGCTGGCATCTACACCTTC.

There are a few counts of this clonotype. V gene TRBV6-5 combines with J gene TRBJ1-5; TRBD1 matches 7 bases. The V segment lost 5 bases and the J segment 2 bases; nucleotides outside the gene matches: 3. CDR1 MNHEY and CDR2 SVGAGI come from the germline V gene. The CDR3 has 14 amino acids. CDR3 amino acids: CASSTQGGNQPQHF. The CDR3 DNA reads TGTGCCAGCAGTACGCAGGGGGGCAATCAGCCCCAGCATTTT.

V gene TRBV10-3 combines with J gene TRBJ2-1, with D possibly matching TRBD2 (5 bases). V dropped 4 bases and J dropped 9 bases, with 10 bases sitting between them. Germline CDR1 and CDR2: ENHRY and SYGVKD. The CDR3 totals 12 residues. The CDR3: CAISARGIEQFF. The CDR3 DNA reads TGTGCCATCAGTGCGAGAGGGATTGAGCAGTTCTTC.